This TCR beta chain was recovered during a study of cytomegalovirus exposure and HLA in healthy donors. Per germline, CDR1 SGHVS and CDR2 FQNEAQ. The V and J ends lost 5 bases and 2 bases respectively, with 7 bases between them. The CDR3 is 13 amino acids. Sequencing used immunoSEQ multiplex PCR; TCRdb keeps in-frame clones, though not all of them. The repertoire includes about 260,000 clones, 90% of them detected once, and around 3.1% sits in the top ten. This clonotype was obtained from a woman between 25 and 40 years old in good health and CMV-seronegative. Sequencing used PBMCs. The chain carries TRBV7-8 and TRBJ1-5, with TRBD1 as a possible D gene (5 bases). The CDR3 region is CASSQGGNQPQHF. In DNA form, the CDR3 reads TGTGCCAGCAGCCAGGGAGGCAATCAGCCCCAGCATTTT.